The next 8 T cell receptor beta chains were all read from a single sample in a study of T cells in Graves' hyperthyroidism and ophthalmopathy. The investigators amplified TCR beta CDR3 regions from RNA transcripts. HTBI primers were employed in a first-round RT-PCR of the TCR CDR3. MiXCR, applied by TCRdb to the multiplex PCR reads, yields one record per CDR3 protein. The sample has 600,000 to 900,000 distinct CDR3 sequences, around 15% seen once. Material for sequencing was blood. The receptor source for this set is a man younger than 30 with Graves' hyperthyroidism.

The chain links TRBV19 to TRBJ2-3; possibly TRBD2 for D (6 bases). In germline, CDR1 is LNHDA, CDR2 SQIVND (reference sequence). The CDR3 sequence is 17 residues long. V shed 1 base and J shed 2 bases, with 16 bases lying between them. The CDR3 DNA follows: TGTGCCAGTAGTATAGTCCGCCTTAGCGGCGACACAGATACGCAGTATTTT. Amino acid sequence: CASSIVRLSGDTDTQYF.

The V call is TRBV12-3 or TRBV12-4, the J call TRBJ2-1; possible D gene TRBD1, 6 bases. V dropped 8 bases and J dropped 7 bases, with 12 bases sitting between them. This CDR3 region has 12 residues. The CDR3 loop reads CASAQGLNEQFF. CDR3 in DNA: TGTGCCAGCGCCCAGGGGTTGAATGAGCAGTTCTTC.

This rearrangement joins TRBV6-1 to TRBJ2-6, with no clear D. The CDR3 covers 17 residues. Deletions cut 6 bases from V and 0 bases from J, with 15 bases between. The germline gives CDR1 MNHNS, CDR2 SASEGT. The CDR3 coding sequence is TGTGCCAGCAGACCAGACCCTGGGATCTCTGGGGCCAACGTCCTGACTTTC. Its protein is CASRPDPGISGANVLTF.

This clonotype has a count of ten or more. The chain employs TRBV6-1 and TRBJ2-7; TRBD2 matches at 10 bases. The ends lost 6 bases at V and 4 bases at J; junction bases unmatched: 9. The CDR3 sequence is 15 residues long. The V gene's germline CDR1 is MNHNS and CDR2 SASEGT. The chain's CDR3 is CASSPSGTSVYEQYF. The CDR3 nucleotides read TGTGCCAGCAGCCCGTCCGGGACTAGCGTTTACGAGCAGTACTTC.

A note on this clonotype: A much larger clonotype is one base distant, so this may be a read error. The chain links TRBV20-1 to TRBJ1-1; D call uncertain. From germline, CDR1 is DFQATT and CDR2 SNEGSKA (reference sequence). The CDR3 length is 15 residues. Trimming shortened V by 3 bases and J by 3 bases, and 17 bases separated the two germline ends. The CDR3 coding sequence is TGCAGTGCTAGGACCGAGGCCTGGAAGGACACTGAAGCTTTCTTT. Protein: CSARTEAWKDTEAFF.

This rearrangement joins TRBV2 to TRBJ1-2, with 9 bases matching TRBD1. With V trimmed by 2 bases and J by 6 bases, 4 bases remained unmatched. The CDR3 length is 14 residues. Germline V gene data show CDR1 as SNHLY and CDR2 as FYNNEI. CDR3 sequence (DNA): TGTGCCAGCAGTGAACGGACAGGGGTTGATGGCTACACCTTC. This codes for CASSERTGVDGYTF.

The chain uses TRBV11-2 and TRBJ2-1; 9 bases are shared with TRBD2. The germline V gene encodes CDR1 SGHAT and CDR2 FQNNGV. After removal of 5 bases from V and 5 bases from J, the junction contained 7 bases not matched to a gene. This CDR3 contains 15 residues. The CDR3 coding sequence is TGTGCCAGCAGCCCTTATAGCGGGAGCCACAATGAGCAGTTCTTC. Translation: CASSPYSGSHNEQFF.

This clonotype was counted only a few times. The chain employs TRBV19 and TRBJ2-7; no clear D gene. Germline V gives CDR1 LNHDA, CDR2 SQIVND (reference sequence). The V gene lost 9 bases and the J gene lost 1 base, with 16 bases spanning the gap. CDR3 size: 14 residues. The CDR3 loop reads CASSPWERSYEQYF. CDR3 DNA sequence: TGTGCCAGCTCTCCCTGGGAAAGGTCCTACGAGCAGTACTTC.